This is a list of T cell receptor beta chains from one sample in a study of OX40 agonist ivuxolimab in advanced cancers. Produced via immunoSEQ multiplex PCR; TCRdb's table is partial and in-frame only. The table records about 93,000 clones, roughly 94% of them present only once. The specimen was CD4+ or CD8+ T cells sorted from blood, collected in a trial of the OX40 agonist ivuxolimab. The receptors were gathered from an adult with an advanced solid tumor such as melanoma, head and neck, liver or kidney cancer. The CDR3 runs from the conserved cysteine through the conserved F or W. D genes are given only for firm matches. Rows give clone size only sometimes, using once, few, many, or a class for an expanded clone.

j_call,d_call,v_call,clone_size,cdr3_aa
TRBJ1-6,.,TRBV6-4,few,CASSDSTNSPLHF
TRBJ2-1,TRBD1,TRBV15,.,CATSRGQGNNEQFF
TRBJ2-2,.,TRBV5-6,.,CASSRERRNTGELFF
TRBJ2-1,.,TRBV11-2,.,CASSLSNEQFF
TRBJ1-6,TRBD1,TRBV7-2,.,CASSKRTGSPLHF
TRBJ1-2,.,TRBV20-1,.,CSARFPDGYTF
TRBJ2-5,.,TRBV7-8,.,CASSFPPEGRKETQYF
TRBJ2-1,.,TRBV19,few,CASTGGRRDNEQFF
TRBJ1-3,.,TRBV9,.,CASSVDSPSNTIYF
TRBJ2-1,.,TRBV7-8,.,CASSLRHRATPNEQFF
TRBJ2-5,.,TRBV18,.,CASSPQEGKETQYF
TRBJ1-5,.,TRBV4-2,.,CASSQDGRALEPQHF
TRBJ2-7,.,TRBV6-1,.,CASSGSSSYEQYF
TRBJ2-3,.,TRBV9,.,CASSPRIGADTQYF
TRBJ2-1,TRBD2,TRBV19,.,CASSGSGAGVYNEQFF